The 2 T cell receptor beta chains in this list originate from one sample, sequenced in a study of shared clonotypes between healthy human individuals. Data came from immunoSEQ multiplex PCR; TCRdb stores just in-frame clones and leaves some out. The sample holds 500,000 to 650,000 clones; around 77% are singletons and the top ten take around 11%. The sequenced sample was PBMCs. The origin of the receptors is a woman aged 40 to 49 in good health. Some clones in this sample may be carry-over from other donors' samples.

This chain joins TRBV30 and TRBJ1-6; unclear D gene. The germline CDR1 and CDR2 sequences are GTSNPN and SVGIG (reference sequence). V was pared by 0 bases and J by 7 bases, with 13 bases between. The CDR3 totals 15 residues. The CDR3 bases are TGTGCCTGGAGTGTACTGCAGGTCGGGAATTCACCCCTCCACTTT. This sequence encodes CAWSVLQVGNSPLHF.

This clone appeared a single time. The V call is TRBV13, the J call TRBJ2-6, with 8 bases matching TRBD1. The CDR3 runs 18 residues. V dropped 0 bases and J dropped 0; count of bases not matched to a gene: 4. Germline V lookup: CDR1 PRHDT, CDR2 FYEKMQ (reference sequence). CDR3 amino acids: CASSLGTGDLSGANVLTF. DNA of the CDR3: TGTGCCAGCAGCTTAGGGACAGGGGATCTCTCTGGGGCCAACGTCCTGACTTTC.